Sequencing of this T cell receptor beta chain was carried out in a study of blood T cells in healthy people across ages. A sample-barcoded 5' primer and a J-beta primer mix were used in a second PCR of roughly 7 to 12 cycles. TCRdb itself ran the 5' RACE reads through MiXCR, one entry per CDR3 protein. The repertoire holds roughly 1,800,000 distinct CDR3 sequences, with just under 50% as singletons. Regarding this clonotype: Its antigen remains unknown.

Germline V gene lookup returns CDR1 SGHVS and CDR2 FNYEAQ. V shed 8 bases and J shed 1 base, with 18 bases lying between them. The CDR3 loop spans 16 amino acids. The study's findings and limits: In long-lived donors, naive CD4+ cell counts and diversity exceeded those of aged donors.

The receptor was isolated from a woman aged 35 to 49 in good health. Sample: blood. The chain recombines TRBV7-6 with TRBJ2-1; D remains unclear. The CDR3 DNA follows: TGTGCCAGCGCCCCTGTCCGGGCAGGTTCCTACAATGAGCAGTTCTTC. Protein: CASAPVRAGSYNEQFF.